A single sample gave rise to the 27 T cell receptor delta chains below, sequenced in a study of gamma-delta chains in newborns, infants, children. TCRdb reapplied CATT to the reads. The sample yields thousands of delta-chain clones, 2% to 2.5% seen once. What was sequenced was blood. All receptors derive from a child who was a newborn, infant or young child, either healthy, febrile or measles-vaccinated (not recorded which).

There are a few counts of this clone. V and J are TRDV2 and TRDJ3; 7 bases map to TRDD3. CDR3 length equals 19 residues. The V and J ends lost 0 bases and 0 bases, in that order; junction bases with no gene match: 7. Germline V gene lookup returns CDR1 GEAIGNYY and CDR2 EKD. As DNA, the CDR3 is TGTGCCTGTGACACCCTGGGGATAAGGGGCTCCTGGGACACCCGACAGATGTTTTTC. Its protein is CACDTLGIRGSWDTRQMFF.

Concerning this clone: The protein TCRdb lists belongs to a much larger clone and differs from this DNA's translation at residue 12, which points to a read error; the protein shown is made from the DNA. V and J are TRDV2 and TRDJ3; 7 bases are shared with TRDD3. The CDR3 has 18 residues. CDR1 is GEAIGNYY and CDR2 is EKD in the germline V gene. The CDR3 spells CACDTWGTSSWGTRQMFF. CDR3 DNA: TGTGCCTGTGACACCTGGGGGACGAGCTCCTGGGGCACCCGACAGATGTTTTTC.

This clone was seen at least ten times. A far larger clone is off by one base, so a read error is likely. The chain uses TRDV2 and TRDJ2; unclear D gene. The CDR3 runs to 15 residues. Germline lookup yields CDR1 GEAIGNYY and CDR2 EKD. CDR3 sequence reads: CARDRVSSLTAQLFF. CDR3 nucleotides: TGTGCCCGTGACCGGGTCTCCTCTTTGACAGCACAACTCTTCTTT.

This clone was detected only a few times. This likely reflects a read error, since a far larger clone is one base away. Distinct nucleotide sequences in the sample also encode this CDR3. This chain joins TRDV1 and TRDJ2, with 8 bases matching TRDD3. The CDR3 loop spans 19 amino acids. From germline, CDR1 is TSWWSYY and CDR2 QGS. This chain's CDR3 is CALGTLRGIGPPLTAQLFF. CDR3 sequence (DNA): TGTGCTCTTGGGACGCTACGGGGGATAGGACCTCCTTTGACAGCGCAACTCTTCTTT.

This clone occurred a few times. A far larger clone differs by one base, so this is likely a read error. Distinct nucleotide sequences in the sample also encode this CDR3. The chain has TRDV2 and TRDJ3; TRDD3 agrees at 8 bases. CDR3 length equals 19 residues. Germline V CDR1 and CDR2: GEAIGNYY, EKD. CDR3 DNA sequence: TGTGCCTGCGACACCTGGGGGACCTTGAGCTCCTGGGACACCCGACAGATGTTTTTC. This translates into CACDTWGTLSSWDTRQMFF.

This clone was detected a few times. A far larger clone is only one base removed, so a read error is likely. The same CDR3 is also encoded by other DNA sequences in this sample. The J gene is TRDJ1, the V gene TRDV1; TRDD2 might be the D (7 bases). This CDR3 is built from 15 residues. Germline CDR1 and CDR2: TSWWSYY and QGS. The CDR3: CALGGVPTYTDKLIF. DNA of the CDR3: TGCGCTCTTGGGGGCGTTCCTACCTACACCGATAAACTCATCTTT.

The chain combines TRDV2 with TRDJ1, with D possibly matching TRDD3 (5 bases). The germline gives CDR1 GEAIGNYY, CDR2 EKD. V shed 0 bases and J shed 0 bases, with 10 bases lying between them. The CDR3 runs 15 residues. The CDR3 DNA follows: TGTGCCTGTGACACCGTAGAGGGATACACCGATAAACTCATCTTT. Amino acid sequence: CACDTVEGYTDKLIF.

The chain combines TRDV2 with TRDJ3; 9 nucleotides match TRDD3. This CDR3 comprises 17 residues. V lost 3 bases and J lost 2; bases outside the gene matches: 4. Germline values: CDR1 GEAIGNYY, CDR2 EKD. The CDR3 bases are TGTGCCTGTGACGCAACTGGGGGAACCTGGGACACCCGACAGATGTTTTTC. Translated: CACDATGGTWDTRQMFF.

This clone was counted many times. This likely stems from a read error, as it lies one base from a far larger clone. Other DNA sequences within the sample encode an identical CDR3. This chain links TRDV2 with TRDJ2; D unresolved. In germline, CDR1 is GEAIGNYY, CDR2 EKD. CDR3 length: 15 residues. Deletions cut 3 bases from V and 2 bases from J, with 12 bases between. The CDR3 sequence: CACDRVSSLTAQLFF. The CDR3 bases are TGTGCCTGTGACCGGGTCTCCTCCTTGACAGCACAACTCTTCTTT.

As regards this clone: TCRdb's protein for this DNA is that of a much larger clone and differs from the translation at residue 13, likely a read error; the protein shown is the DNA translation. The chain is built from TRDV2 and TRDJ3; 8 positions match TRDD3. CDR3 length: 18 residues. Germline V lookup: CDR1 GEAIGNYY, CDR2 EKD. The chain's CDR3 is CACDLLGATAWDARQMFF. In DNA form, the CDR3 reads TGTGCCTGTGACTTACTGGGGGCTACCGCCTGGGACGCCCGACAGATGTTTTTC.

The chain employs TRDV2 and TRDJ3, with 7 bases lining up with TRDD3. V trimming: 1 base; J trimming: 0 bases; junction bases outside the gene matches: 5. The CDR3 consists of 18 residues. The germline V gene has CDR1 GEAIGNYY and CDR2 EKD. CDR3 coding DNA: TGTGCCTGTGACACGATCGGGGGATCCTCCTGGGACACCCGACAGATGTTTTTC. Its translation: CACDTIGGSSWDTRQMFF.

As concerns this clone: The likely explanation is a read error, given a far larger clone one base away. The sample contains more than one DNA sequence encoding this CDR3. The rearrangement joins TRDV2 to TRDJ3, with 12 positions matching TRDD3. From germline, CDR1 is GEAIGNYY and CDR2 EKD. This CDR3 region has 22 residues. CDR3 sequence reads: CACDTEWTGGYFSSWDTRQMFF. The CDR3 coding sequence is TGTGCCTGCGACACCGAGTGGACTGGGGGATACTTCAGCTCCTGGGACACCCGACAGATGTTTTTC.

To note about this clone: A far larger clone differs by one base, so this is likely a read error. The chain uses TRDV1 and TRDJ2, with 11 bases fitting TRDD3. Germline loops: CDR1 TSWWSYY, CDR2 QGS. V gave up 3 bases and J gave up 6 bases; unmatched junction bases: 21. The CDR3 is 21 amino acids. CDR3 amino acids: CALGDHWPGGYSVAVAAQLFF. The CDR3 region has the DNA TGTGCTCTTGGGGATCACTGGCCTGGGGGATACTCGGTGGCGGTGGCAGCACAACTCTTCTTT.

This clone was seen only a few times. The likely explanation is a read error, given a far larger clone one base away. The CDR3 nucleotides are TGTGCCTGTGACAACGACGGTACTGGGGATCGCAACTCCTGGGACACCCGACAGATGTTTTTC. This codes for CACDNDGTGDRNSWDTRQMFF. The gene calls are TRDV2 and TRDJ3; 7 nucleotides line up with TRDD3. Germline V gene lookup returns CDR1 GEAIGNYY and CDR2 EKD. The J segment lost 0 bases and the V segment lost 2 bases, leaving 15 bases of the junction unmatched. This CDR3 is built from 21 residues.

This clone was counted only a few times. A far bigger clonotype differs at one base, so this is likely a read error. At the DNA level, this CDR3 is encoded by other sequences in the same sample as well. The chain recombines TRAV29/DV5 with TRDJ3; 11 positions match TRDD3. The germline CDR1 and CDR2 sequences are NSMFDY and ISSIKDK. This CDR3 spans 18 amino acids. This chain's CDR3 is CAASVLGDSSWDTRQMFF. In DNA form, the CDR3 reads TGTGCGGCAAGCGTACTGGGGGATAGCTCCTGGGACACCCGACAGATGTTTTTC.

A note on this clone: A far more abundant clone sits one base away, making this likely a read error. Other nucleotide sequences in the sample specify the same CDR3. The CDR3 reads CALGELGTHAGLTDKLIF. CDR3 DNA: TGTGCTCTTGGGGAACTTGGCACCCACGCCGGACTCACCGATAAACTCATCTTT. The chain has TRDV1 and TRDJ1; D remains ambiguous. Trimming removed 0 bases from V and 1 base from J, with 18 bases in between. Germline V gene data show CDR1 as TSWWSYY and CDR2 as QGS. The CDR3 has 18 amino acids.

This clone was counted a few times. The protein given by TCRdb reflects a much larger clone and differs at residue 6 from this DNA's translation, likely from a read error; the protein shown is the DNA's translation. The V call is TRDV3, the J call TRDJ1; D unresolved. Germline V gene sequence: CDR1 TVYSNPD, CDR2 GDNSRS (reference sequence). Trimming left V 5 bases short and J 0 bases short, with 16 bases between. This CDR3 has 14 amino acids. The CDR3 DNA reads as TGTGCCCTTGGTCTGAGTATCAACACCGATAAACTCATCTTT. Its protein product is CALGLSINTDKLIF.

Points on this clone: The TCRdb record carries a much larger clone's protein, which differs from this DNA's translation at residue 3; a read error is the likely cause, and the protein listed here is the DNA translation. The chain has TRDV2 and TRDJ1, with D uncertain. In germline, CDR1 is GEAIGNYY, CDR2 EKD. The CDR3 extends over 14 amino acids. CDR3 amino acids: CARDTGGNTDKLIF. CDR3 nucleotides: TGTGCCCGTGACACCGGAGGGAACACCGATAAACTCATCTTT.

This clone occurred a few times. The translation of this DNA and the TCRdb protein of a much larger clone differ at residue 4, probably owing to a read error; the protein shown here is translated from the DNA. The CDR3 sequence: CACGTVLNSSWDTRQMFF. The CDR3 nucleotides are TGTGCCTGTGGCACCGTACTGAATAGCTCCTGGGACACCCGACAGATGTTTTTC. The J gene is TRDJ3, the V gene TRDV2, with D perhaps matching TRDD1 (5 bases). Per germline, CDR1 GEAIGNYY and CDR2 EKD. The CDR3 loop spans 18 amino acids.

This clone was found a few times. TCRdb's entry gives the protein of a much larger clone, which mismatches this DNA's translation at residue 5, likely from a read error; the protein reported here is translated from the DNA. This chain joins TRDV2 and TRDJ3; 7 bases are a match to TRDD3. Germline CDR1 reads GEAIGNYY; CDR2 reads EKD. V gave up 3 bases and J gave up 0 bases; unmatched junction bases: 7. This CDR3 region has 18 residues. The CDR3 DNA reads TGTGCCTGTGACGCTGGGGGCCCTTTCTCCTGGGACACCCGACAGATGTTTTTC. Its protein product is CACDAGGPFSWDTRQMFF.

The chain has TRDV2 and TRDJ3, with 13 bases matching TRDD3. The germline V gene encodes CDR1 GEAIGNYY and CDR2 EKD. With 3 bases clipped from V and 5 bases from J, the junction kept 6 bases outside the gene matches. The CDR3 is made up of 18 amino acids. CDR3 protein: CACDRLGDTRRDTRQMFF. CDR3 nucleotides: TGTGCCTGTGACCGACTGGGGGATACGCGCCGGGACACCCGACAGATGTTTTTC.

This clone turned up a few times. Translating this DNA gives a protein that differs at residue 8 from the TCRdb one, which belongs to a much larger clone; a read error is likely, and the protein shown is this translation. The sample has other DNA sequences that encode this CDR3 too. The chain couples TRDV2 to TRDJ3, with a possible D match to TRDD3 (5 bases). The CDR3 spans 17 residues. CDR1 and CDR2 (germline): GEAIGNYY, EKD. DNA of the CDR3: TGTGCCTGTGACTGGGGACCCTGCTCCTGGGACACCCGACAGATGTTCTTC. Encoded protein: CACDWGPCSWDTRQMFF.

In its sample, this clone was seen a few times. With a far larger clone one base away, a read error is the likely cause. Other DNA sequences in this sample translate to the same CDR3. The V gene is TRDV1, the J gene TRDJ3; TRDD2 aligns across 7 bases. Germline CDR1 TSWWSYY, CDR2 QGS. CDR3 length: 21 amino acids. The CDR3, as DNA: TGTGCTCTAGGGGAGTGGTCAGCAGGTTCCTACGCCCCCTGGGACACCCGACAGATGTTTTTC. This sequence encodes CALGEWSAGSYAPWDTRQMFF.

Regarding this clone: TCRdb has a much larger clone's protein, which differs at residue 4 from the translation of this DNA, likely because of a read error; what is shown is the protein translated from the DNA. The chain recombines TRDV2 with TRDJ3; TRDD3 matches 8 bases. The CDR3 covers 17 residues. Germline CDR1 and CDR2: GEAIGNYY and EKD. The CDR3 DNA is TGTGCCTGTGGCACCTGGGGGAGCTCCTGGGACACCCGACAGATGTTTTTC. Protein sequence: CACGTWGSSWDTRQMFF.

This clone was counted a few times. This DNA translates differently at residue 5 from the TCRdb protein, which is that of a much larger clone; a read error is likely, and the protein shown is the DNA's own translation. The chain uses TRDV2 and TRDJ2; 12 bases are a match to TRDD3. The J segment lost 4 bases and the V segment lost 3 bases, leaving 2 bases of the junction unmatched. In germline, CDR1 is GEAIGNYY, CDR2 EKD. The CDR3 is 15 residues long. The CDR3 here is CACDGLGDTTAQLFF. The CDR3 nucleotides are TGTGCCTGTGACGGACTGGGGGATACGACAGCACAACTCTTCTTT.

This clone is large. Other DNA sequences in this specimen translate into the identical CDR3. V gene TRDV1 combines with J gene TRDJ1; 13 bases are a match to TRDD3. J lost 5 bases, V lost 9 bases, and 21 bases had no gene match. This CDR3 spans 19 amino acids. The germline gives CDR1 TSWWSYY, CDR2 QGS. Here the CDR3 reads CALYSTGGYAYPWMDKLIF. The DNA of the CDR3 is TGTGCTCTGTACAGTACTGGGGGATACGCGTATCCTTGGATGGATAAACTCATCTTT.

Comment on this clone: A read error is the likely source, as a far larger clone sits one nucleotide away. This sample also contains other DNA sequences that code for the same CDR3. The chain recombines TRDV2 with TRDJ1; D is unresolved. Deletions cut 5 bases from V and 0 bases from J, with 9 bases between. Germline V gene data show CDR1 as GEAIGNYY and CDR2 as EKD. The CDR3 length is 13 residues. In DNA, the CDR3 is TGTGCCTGTGGCGATTCCCACACCGATAAACTCATCTTT. Protein sequence: CACGDSHTDKLIF.